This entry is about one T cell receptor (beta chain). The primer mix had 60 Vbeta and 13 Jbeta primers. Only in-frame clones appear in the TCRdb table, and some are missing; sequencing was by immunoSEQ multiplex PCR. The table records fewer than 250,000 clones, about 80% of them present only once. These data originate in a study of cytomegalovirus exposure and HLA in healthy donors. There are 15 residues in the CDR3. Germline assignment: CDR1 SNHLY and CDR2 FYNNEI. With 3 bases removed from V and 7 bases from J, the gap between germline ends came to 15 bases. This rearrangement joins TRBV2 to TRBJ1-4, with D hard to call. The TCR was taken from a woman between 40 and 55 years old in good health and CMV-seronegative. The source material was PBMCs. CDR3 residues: CASSENGASLEKLFF. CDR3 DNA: TGTGCCAGCAGTGAGAACGGTGCCTCGCTTGAAAAACTGTTTTTT.